This T cell receptor (beta chain) was profiled in a study of cytomegalovirus exposure and HLA in healthy donors. Study-wide context: Sequencing of some 190 million T cells in an earlier analysis found some 100 million unique TCR beta sequences.

Donors sampled were nominally healthy, though unrecorded immune exposures were likely. General study results and limits: It was reported in a later analysis that an Asian-associated ancestry cluster showed fewer N-insertions than the 666-donor mean. Later genetic work tied a missense DCLRE1C variant to beta-chain V and J trimming.

It was with 60 Vbeta and 13 Jbeta primers that the PCR ran. The protocol was immunoSEQ multiplex PCR, while the TCRdb copy is restricted to in-frame clones and leaves out a portion. The table has around 150,000 clones, about 71% seen once. As for this clone: Its antigen is undetermined.

CDR3 length equals 16 residues. The V segment lost 4 bases and the J segment 2 bases; nucleotides outside the gene matches: 6. Germline assignment: CDR1 SGHRS and CDR2 YFSETQ. The sequence was obtained from a woman in her thirties or forties in good health and CMV-seropositive. The chain is built from TRBV5-1 and TRBJ2-7; 13 bases match TRBD2. Sequenced: PBMCs. This CDR3 is CASSRGLAGSAYEQYF. DNA of the CDR3: TGCGCCAGCAGCCGGGGACTAGCGGGGTCGGCCTACGAGCAGTACTTC.